This record covers a single TCR beta chain. These data come from a study of control samples from healthy donors and cancer patients. The repertoire was sequenced with immunoSEQ multiplex PCR; TCRdb's copy has only in-frame clones and lacks some. The repertoire consists of 130,000 or so clones, with approximately 94% occurring once and the leading ten covering over 10%. The origin of this receptor is a man aged 40-50 years in good health. The sample taken for sequencing was blood.

The CDR3 bases are TGTGCCTGGATGACAGGGCCCACTGAAGCTTTCTTT. Its translation is CAWMTGPTEAFF. The chain links TRBV30 to TRBJ1-1; 7 nucleotides match TRBD1. Per the germline V gene, CDR1 is GTSNPN and CDR2 is SVGIG (reference sequence). The CDR3 has 12 residues. J lost 4 bases, V lost 4 bases, and 3 bases had no gene match.